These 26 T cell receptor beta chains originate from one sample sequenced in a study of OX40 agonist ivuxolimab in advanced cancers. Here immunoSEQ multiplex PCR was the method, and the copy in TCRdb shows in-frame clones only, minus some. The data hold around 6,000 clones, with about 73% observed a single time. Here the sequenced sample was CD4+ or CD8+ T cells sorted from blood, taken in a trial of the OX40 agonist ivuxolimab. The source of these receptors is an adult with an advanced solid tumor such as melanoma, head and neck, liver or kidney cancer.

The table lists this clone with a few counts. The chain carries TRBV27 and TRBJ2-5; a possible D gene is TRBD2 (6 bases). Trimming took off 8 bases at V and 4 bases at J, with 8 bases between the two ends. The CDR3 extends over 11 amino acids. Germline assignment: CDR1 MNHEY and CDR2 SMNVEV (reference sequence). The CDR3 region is CASWRGETQYF. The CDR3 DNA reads TGTGCCAGCTGGAGGGGAGAGACCCAGTACTTC.

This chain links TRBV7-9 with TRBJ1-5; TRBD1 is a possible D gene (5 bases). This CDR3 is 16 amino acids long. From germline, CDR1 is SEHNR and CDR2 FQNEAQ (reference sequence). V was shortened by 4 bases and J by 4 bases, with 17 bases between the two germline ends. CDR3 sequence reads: CASSYRRSLENQPQHF. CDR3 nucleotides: TGTGCCAGCAGCTACAGGAGGTCATTGGAAAATCAGCCCCAGCATTTT.

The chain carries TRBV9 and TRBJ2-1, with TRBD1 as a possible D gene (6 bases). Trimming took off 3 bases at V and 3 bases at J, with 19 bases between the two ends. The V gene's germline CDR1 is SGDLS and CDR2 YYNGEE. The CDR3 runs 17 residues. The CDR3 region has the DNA TGTGCCAGCAGCGCGGAGGCAGGGGTCTGGGTCTACAATGAGCAGTTCTTC. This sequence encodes CASSAEAGVWVYNEQFF.

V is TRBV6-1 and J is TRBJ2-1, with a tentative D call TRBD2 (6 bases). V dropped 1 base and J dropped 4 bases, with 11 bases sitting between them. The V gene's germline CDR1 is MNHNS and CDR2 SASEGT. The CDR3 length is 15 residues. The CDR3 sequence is CASSEEGLGYNEQFF. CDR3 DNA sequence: TGTGCCAGCAGTGAAGAGGGACTTGGTTACAATGAGCAGTTCTTC.

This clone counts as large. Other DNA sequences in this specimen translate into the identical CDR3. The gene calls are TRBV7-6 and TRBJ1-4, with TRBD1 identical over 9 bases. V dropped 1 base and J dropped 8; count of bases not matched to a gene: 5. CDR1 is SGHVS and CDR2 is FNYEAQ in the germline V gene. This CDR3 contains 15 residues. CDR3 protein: CASSLDRDRDEKLFF. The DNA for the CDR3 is TGTGCCAGCAGCTTAGACCGGGACAGGGACGAAAAACTGTTTTTT.

CDR3 sequence reads: CASSLEGPGYGYTF. CDR3 DNA sequence: TGCGCCAGCAGCTTGGAAGGGCCTGGCTATGGCTACACCTTC. The V gene is TRBV5-1, the J gene TRBJ1-2; D not certain. Germline V gene lookup returns CDR1 SGHRS and CDR2 YFSETQ. Trimming pared 0 bases from V and 4 bases from J, leaving 10 bases between. The CDR3 runs 14 residues.

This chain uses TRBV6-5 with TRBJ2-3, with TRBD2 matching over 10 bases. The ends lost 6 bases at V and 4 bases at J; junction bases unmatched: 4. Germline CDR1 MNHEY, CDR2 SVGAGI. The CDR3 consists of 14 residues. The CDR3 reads CASRKREGPDTQYF. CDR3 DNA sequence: TGTGCCAGCAGGAAGCGGGAGGGCCCAGATACGCAGTATTTT.

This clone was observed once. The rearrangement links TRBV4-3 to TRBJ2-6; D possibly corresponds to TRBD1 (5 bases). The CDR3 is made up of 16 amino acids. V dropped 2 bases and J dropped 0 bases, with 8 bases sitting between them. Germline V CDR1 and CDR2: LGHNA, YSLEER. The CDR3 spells CASSQKTGSGANVLTF. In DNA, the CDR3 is TGCGCCAGCAGCCAAAAAACAGGCTCTGGGGCCAACGTCCTGACTTTC.

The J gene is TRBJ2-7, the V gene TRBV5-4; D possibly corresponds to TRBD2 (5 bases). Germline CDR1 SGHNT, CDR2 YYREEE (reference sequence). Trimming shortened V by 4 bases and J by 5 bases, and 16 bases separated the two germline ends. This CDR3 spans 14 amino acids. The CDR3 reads CASSEVGVLNEQYF. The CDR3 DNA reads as TGTGCCAGCAGCGAAGTCGGGGTCTTGAACGAGCAGTACTTC.

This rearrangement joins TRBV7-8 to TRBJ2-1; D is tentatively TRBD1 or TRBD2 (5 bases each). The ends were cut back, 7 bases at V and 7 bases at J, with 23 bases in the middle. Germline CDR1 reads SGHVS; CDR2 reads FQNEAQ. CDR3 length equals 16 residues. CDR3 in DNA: TGTGCCAGCACTCCCGGGACCGGGGTTTTACAGAATGAGCAGTTCTTC. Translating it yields CASTPGTGVLQNEQFF.

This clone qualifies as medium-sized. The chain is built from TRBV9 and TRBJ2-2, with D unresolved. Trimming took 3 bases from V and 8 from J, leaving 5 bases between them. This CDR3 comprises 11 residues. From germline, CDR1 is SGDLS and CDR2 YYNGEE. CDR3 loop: CASSATGELFF. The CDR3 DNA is TGTGCCAGCAGCGCCACGGGGGAGCTGTTTTTT.

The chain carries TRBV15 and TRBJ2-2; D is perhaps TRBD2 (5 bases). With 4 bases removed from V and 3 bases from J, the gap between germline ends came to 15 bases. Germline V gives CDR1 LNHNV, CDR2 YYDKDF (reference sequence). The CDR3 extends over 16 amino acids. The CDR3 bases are TGTGCCACCAGCACAAGCAGGACTCAAGACACCGGGGAGCTGTTTTTT. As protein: CATSTSRTQDTGELFF.

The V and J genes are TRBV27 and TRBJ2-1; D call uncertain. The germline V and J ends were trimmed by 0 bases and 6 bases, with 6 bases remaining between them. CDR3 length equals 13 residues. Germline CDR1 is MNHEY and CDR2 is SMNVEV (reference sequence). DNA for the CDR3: TGTGCCAGCAGTTTATCGAATCGCAATGAGCAGTTCTTC. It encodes CASSLSNRNEQFF.

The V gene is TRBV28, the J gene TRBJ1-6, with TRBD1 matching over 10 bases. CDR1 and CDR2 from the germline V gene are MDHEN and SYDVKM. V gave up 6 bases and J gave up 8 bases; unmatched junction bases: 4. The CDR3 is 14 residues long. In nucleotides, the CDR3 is TGTGCCAGCAGGTGGACAGGGGGATATTCACCCCTCCACTTT. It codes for CASRWTGGYSPLHF.

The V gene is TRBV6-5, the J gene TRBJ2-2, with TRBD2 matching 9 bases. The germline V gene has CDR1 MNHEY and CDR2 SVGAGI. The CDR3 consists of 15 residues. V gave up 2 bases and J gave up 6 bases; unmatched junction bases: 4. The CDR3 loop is CASSYGTSFAGELFF. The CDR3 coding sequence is TGTGCCAGCAGTTACGGGACTAGCTTCGCCGGGGAGCTGTTTTTT.

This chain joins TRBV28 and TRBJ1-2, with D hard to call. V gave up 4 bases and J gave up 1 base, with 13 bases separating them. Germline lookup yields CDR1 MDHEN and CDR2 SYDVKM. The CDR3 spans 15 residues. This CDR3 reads CASSYTPPGNYGYTF. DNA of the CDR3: TGTGCCAGCAGTTACACCCCACCGGGTAACTATGGCTACACCTTC.

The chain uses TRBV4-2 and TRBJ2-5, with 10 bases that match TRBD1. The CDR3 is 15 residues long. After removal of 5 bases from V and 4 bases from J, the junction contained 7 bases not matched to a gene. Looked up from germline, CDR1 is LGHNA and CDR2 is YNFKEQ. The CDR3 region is CASSSRTGGGETQYF. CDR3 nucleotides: TGTGCCAGCAGCTCTCGGACAGGGGGTGGAGAGACCCAGTACTTC.

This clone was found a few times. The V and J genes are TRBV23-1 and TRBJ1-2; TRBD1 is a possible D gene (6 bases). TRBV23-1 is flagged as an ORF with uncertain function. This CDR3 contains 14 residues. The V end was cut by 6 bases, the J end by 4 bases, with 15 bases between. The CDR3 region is CASRHKGTLYGYTF. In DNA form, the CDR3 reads TGCGCCAGCAGACACAAGGGGACACTCTATGGCTACACCTTC.

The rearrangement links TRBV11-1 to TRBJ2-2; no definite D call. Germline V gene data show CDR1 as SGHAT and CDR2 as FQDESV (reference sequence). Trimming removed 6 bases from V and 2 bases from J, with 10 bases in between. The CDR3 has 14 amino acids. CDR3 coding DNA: TGTGCCAGCAGTCGGAAGGGAAACACCGGGGAGCTGTTTTTT. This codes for CASSRKGNTGELFF.

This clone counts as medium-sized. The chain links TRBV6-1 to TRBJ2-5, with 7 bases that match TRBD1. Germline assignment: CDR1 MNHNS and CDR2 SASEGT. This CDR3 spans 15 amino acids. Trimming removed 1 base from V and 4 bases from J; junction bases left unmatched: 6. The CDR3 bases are TGTGCCAGCAGTGAAGATCCGGGACAGATAGAGACCCAGTACTTC. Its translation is CASSEDPGQIETQYF.

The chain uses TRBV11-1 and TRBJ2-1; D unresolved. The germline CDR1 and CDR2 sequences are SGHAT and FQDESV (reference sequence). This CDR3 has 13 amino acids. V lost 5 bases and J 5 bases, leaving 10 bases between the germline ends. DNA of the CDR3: TGTGCCAGCAGCCACTCGGCAGACAATGAGCAGTTCTTC. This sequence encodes CASSHSADNEQFF.

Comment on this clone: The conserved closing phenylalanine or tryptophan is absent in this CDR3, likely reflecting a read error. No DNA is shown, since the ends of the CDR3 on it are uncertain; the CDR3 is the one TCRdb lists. This CDR3 reads CASRFRVTGALSS. This chain uses TRBV28 with TRBJ2-2; the tabulated D call, TRBD1, remains unverified against the DNA. Termini included, the CDR3 measures 13 amino acids. In germline, CDR1 is MDHEN, CDR2 SYDVKM.

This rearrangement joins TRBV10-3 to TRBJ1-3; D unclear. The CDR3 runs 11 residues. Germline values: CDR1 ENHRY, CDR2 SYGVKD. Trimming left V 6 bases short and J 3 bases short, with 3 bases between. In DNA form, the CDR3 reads TGTGCCATCAGGGGTGGAAACACCATATATTTT. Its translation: CAIRGGNTIYF.

In DNA, the CDR3 is TGTGCCAGCAGCCCTGGGGACAGGGCTTACGAGCAGTACTTC. It specifies CASSPGDRAYEQYF. The chain recombines TRBV9 with TRBJ2-7, with 9 bases matching TRBD1. The CDR3 is 14 amino acids. V dropped 4 bases and J dropped 4; count of bases not matched to a gene: 6. CDR1 SGDLS and CDR2 YYNGEE come from the germline V gene.

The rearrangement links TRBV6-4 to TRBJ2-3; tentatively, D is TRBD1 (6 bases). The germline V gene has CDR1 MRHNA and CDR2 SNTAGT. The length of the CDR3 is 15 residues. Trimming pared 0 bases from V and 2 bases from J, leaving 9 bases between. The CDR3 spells CASSDSDSPTDTQYF. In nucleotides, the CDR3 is TGTGCCAGCAGTGACTCGGACAGTCCCACAGATACGCAGTATTTT.

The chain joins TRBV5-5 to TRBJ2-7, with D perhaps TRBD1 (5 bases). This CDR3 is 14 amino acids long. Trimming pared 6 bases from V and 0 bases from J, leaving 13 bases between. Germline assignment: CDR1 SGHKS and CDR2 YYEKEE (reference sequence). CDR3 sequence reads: CASTPEGDSYEQYF. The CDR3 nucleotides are TGTGCCAGCACCCCGGAAGGGGACTCCTACGAGCAGTACTTC.